This T cell receptor (beta chain) was documented in a study of blood T cell dynamics during melanoma immunotherapy. The time point here: week 3, after first cycle of checkpoint inhibitor. Sequencing was performed with immunoSEQ multiplex PCR; in TCRdb, only in-frame clones are kept and a portion is missing. The repertoire has a few thousand clones, roughly 90% of them found once; the top ten carry about 33%. This clone was seen once. The CDR3 has 16 residues. Trimming at V came to 6 bases and at J to 0 bases, leaving 9 bases not matched to a gene. The sequenced sample was blood, obtained from a patient treated with checkpoint blockade. V and J are TRBV7-1 and TRBJ2-7; 9 bases agree with TRBD1. TRBV7-1 is labeled an ORF, and its function is uncertain. This sequence originates from a human donor with melanoma. Written as DNA, the CDR3 is TGTGCCAGCAGAATCGGGGGACAGGGATACTCCTACGAGCAGTACTTC. It specifies CASRIGGQGYSYEQYF.